One and the same sample provided the 10 T cell receptor beta chains below, sequenced in a study of T-cell memory formation after mild COVID-19. A single record per CDR3 protein comes from TCRdb applying MiXCR to the 5' RACE reads. The sample carries about 180,000 distinct CDR3 sequences, around 16% recorded once. The specimen sequenced was PBMCs or a T cell subset sorted from them (not recorded which). The receptor set was obtained from an adult woman who had mild COVID-19 (a few samples of this study predate the infection). Cell type and time point are not known.

This clonotype was detected a few times. The V call is TRBV10-3, the J call TRBJ1-1; D is perhaps TRBD1 (5 bases). The germline V gene has CDR1 ENHRY and CDR2 SYGVKD. V was pared by 6 bases and J by 0 bases, with 11 bases between. This CDR3 is built from 14 residues. The CDR3 protein is CAIRPREMNTEAFF. Written as DNA, the CDR3 is TGTGCCATCAGACCCAGGGAAATGAACACTGAAGCTTTCTTT.

This clonotype came up a few times. V usage is TRBV20-1 and J usage is TRBJ1-1; D perhaps matches TRBD1 (6 bases). The CDR3 is made up of 15 amino acids. Germline values: CDR1 DFQATT, CDR2 SNEGSKA (reference sequence). V lost 3 bases to trimming and J lost 0 bases, with 14 bases between them. The chain's CDR3 is CSARTPQGMNTEAFF. In DNA, the CDR3 is TGCAGTGCTAGGACCCCCCAGGGGATGAACACTGAAGCTTTCTTT.

This chain links TRBV3-1 with TRBJ1-1; D gene unclear. The V end lost 4 bases, the J end lost 5 bases, and 14 bases lay between the germline ends. Germline CDR1 reads LGHDT; CDR2 reads YNNKEL (reference sequence). This CDR3 comprises 14 residues. The CDR3 region has the DNA TGTGCCAGCAGCCCGACCGAAGGTTGGACTGAAGCTTTCTTT. It yields the protein CASSPTEGWTEAFF.

This clonotype was seen a few times. This chain joins TRBV29-1 and TRBJ1-1, with no clear D. V was shortened by 7 bases and J by 6 bases, with 18 bases between the two germline ends. The CDR3 extends over 13 amino acids. Germline lookup yields CDR1 SQVTM and CDR2 ANQGSEA. The CDR3 DNA reads TGCAGCGCCAGGCGGCCGATTGACCCTGAAGCTTTCTTT. It codes for CSARRPIDPEAFF.

The rearrangement links TRBV12-3 or TRBV12-4 to TRBJ1-2; tentative D call: TRBD1 (6 bases). The CDR3 totals 15 residues. Trimming stripped 1 base from V and 6 bases from J, with 15 bases between. This chain's CDR3 is CASSLVAGDFHGYTF. The CDR3 region has the DNA TGTGCCAGCAGTTTAGTGGCAGGGGACTTTCATGGCTACACCTTC.

The rearrangement links TRBV5-1 to TRBJ2-7; TRBD1 matches 7 bases. V trimming: 2 bases; J trimming: 0 bases; junction bases outside the gene matches: 5. Germline V gene sequence: CDR1 SGHRS, CDR2 YFSETQ. This CDR3 spans 15 amino acids. The CDR3 here is CASSLDRDLSYEQYF. CDR3 coding DNA: TGCGCCAGCAGCTTAGACAGGGACCTCTCCTACGAGCAGTACTTC.

This chain uses TRBV15 with TRBJ2-2; D is uncertain. The CDR3 has 14 amino acids. Germline values: CDR1 LNHNV, CDR2 YYDKDF (reference sequence). Trimming took off 3 bases at V and 6 bases at J, with 11 bases between the two ends. CDR3 loop: CATSSRNSPGELFF. The CDR3 DNA sequence: TGTGCCACCAGCAGCCGCAACAGTCCCGGGGAGCTGTTTTTT. The full variable domain, completed using reference TRBV15 and TRBJ2-2, is DAMVIQNPRYQVTQFGKPVTLSCSQTLNHNVMYWYQQKSSQAPKLLFHYYDKDFNNEADTPDNFQSRRPNTSFCFLDIRSPGLGDTAMYLCATSSRNSPGELFFGEGSRLTVL.

In this sample, this clonotype turned up a few times. In nucleotides, the CDR3 is TGTGCCAGCAGCTCCACAAGAGGTAGCGCGGCGTCCTACGAGCAGTACTTC. Translation gives CASSSTRGSAASYEQYF. The chain uses TRBV11-2 and TRBJ2-7; weak D call: TRBD2 (5 bases). The CDR3 is 17 residues long. Germline values: CDR1 SGHAT, CDR2 FQNNGV. Trimming cost V 4 bases and J 1 base, with 20 bases left between them. The variable domain in full, with the rest retrieved from reference TRBV11-2 and TRBJ2-7, is EAGVAQSPRYKIIEKRQSVAFWCNPISGHATLYWYQQILGQGPKLLIQFQNNGVVDDSQLPKDRFSAERLKGVDSTLKIQPAKLEDSAVYLCASSSTRGSAASYEQYFGPGTRLTVT.

This chain connects TRBV7-2 to TRBJ2-5; D uncertain. CDR1 is SGHTA and CDR2 is FQGNSA in the germline V gene. Trimming took 4 bases from V and 2 from J, leaving 8 bases between them. CDR3 length: 13 residues. The CDR3 DNA reads TGTGCCAGCAGCTCGAGACGGCAAGAGACCCAGTACTTC. It is translated as CASSSRRQETQYF.

V usage is TRBV20-1 and J usage is TRBJ2-1; 13 nucleotides line up with TRBD2. Germline assignment: CDR1 DFQATT and CDR2 SNEGSKA (reference sequence). CDR3 length equals 14 residues. The CDR3: CSGIPGLAGKAQFF. The CDR3 nucleotides are TGCAGCGGCATACCGGGACTAGCGGGAAAGGCGCAGTTCTTC.